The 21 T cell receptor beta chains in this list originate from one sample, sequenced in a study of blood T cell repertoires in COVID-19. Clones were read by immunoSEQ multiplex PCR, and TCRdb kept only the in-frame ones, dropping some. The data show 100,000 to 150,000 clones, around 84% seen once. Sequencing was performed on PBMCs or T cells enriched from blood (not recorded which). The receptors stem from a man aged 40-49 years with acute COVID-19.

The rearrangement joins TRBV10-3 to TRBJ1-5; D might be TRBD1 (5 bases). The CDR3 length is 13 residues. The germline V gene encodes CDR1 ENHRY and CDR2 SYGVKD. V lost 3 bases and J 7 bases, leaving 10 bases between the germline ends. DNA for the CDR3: TGTGCCATCAGTGACAGGGAAGAACAGCCCCAGCATTTT. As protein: CAISDREEQPQHF.

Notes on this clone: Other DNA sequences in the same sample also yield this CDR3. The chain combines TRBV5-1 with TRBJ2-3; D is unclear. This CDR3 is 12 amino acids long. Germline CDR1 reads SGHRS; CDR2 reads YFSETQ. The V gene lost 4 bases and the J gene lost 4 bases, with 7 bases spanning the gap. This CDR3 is CASSPLPDTQYF. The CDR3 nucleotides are TGCGCCAGCAGCCCCCTTCCAGATACGCAGTATTTT.

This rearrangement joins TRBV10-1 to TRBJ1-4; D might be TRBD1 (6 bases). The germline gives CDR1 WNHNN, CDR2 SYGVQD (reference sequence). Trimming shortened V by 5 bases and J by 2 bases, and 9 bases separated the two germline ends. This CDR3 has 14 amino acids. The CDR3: CASSTTGTNEKLFF. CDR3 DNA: TGCGCCAGCAGTACTACAGGGACTAATGAAAAACTGTTTTTT.

The chain's CDR3 is CASSQDWTGNNEQFF. As DNA, the CDR3 is TGTGCCAGCAGCCAAGATTGGACAGGGAACAATGAGCAGTTCTTC. The chain joins TRBV3-1 (or the pseudogene TRBV3-2) to TRBJ2-1; the match to TRBD1 covers 8 bases. The CDR3 length is 15 residues. Germline V gene sequence: CDR1 LGHDT, CDR2 YNNKEL (reference sequence). Trimming took 0 bases from V and 5 from J; bases not matched to a gene: 3.

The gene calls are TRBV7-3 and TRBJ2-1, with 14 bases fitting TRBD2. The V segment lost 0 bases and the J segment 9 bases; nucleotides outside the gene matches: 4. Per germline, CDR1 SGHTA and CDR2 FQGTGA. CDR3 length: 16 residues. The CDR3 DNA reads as TGTGCCAGCAGCTTAACCGGGACTAGCGGGAGCAGTGAGCAGTTCTTC. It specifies CASSLTGTSGSSEQFF.

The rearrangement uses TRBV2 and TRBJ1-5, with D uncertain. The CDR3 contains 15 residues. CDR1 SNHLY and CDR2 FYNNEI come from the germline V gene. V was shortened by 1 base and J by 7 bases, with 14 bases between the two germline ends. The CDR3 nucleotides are TGTGCCAGCAGTGAAGGGACTCCGGCGAGACAGCCCCAGCATTTT. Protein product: CASSEGTPARQPQHF.

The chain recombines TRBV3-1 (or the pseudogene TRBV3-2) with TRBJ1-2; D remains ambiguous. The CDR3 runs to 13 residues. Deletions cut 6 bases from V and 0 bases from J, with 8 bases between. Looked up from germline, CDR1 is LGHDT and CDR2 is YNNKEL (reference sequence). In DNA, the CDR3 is TGTGCCAGCAGTTCTGGCCCTAACTATGGCTACACCTTC. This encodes CASSSGPNYGYTF.

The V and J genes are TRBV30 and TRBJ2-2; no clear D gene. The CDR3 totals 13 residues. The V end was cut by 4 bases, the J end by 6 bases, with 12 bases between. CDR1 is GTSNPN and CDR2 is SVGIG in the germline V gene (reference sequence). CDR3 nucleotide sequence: TGTGCCTGGACAGAGCGCAGCGCCGGGGAGCTGTTTTTT. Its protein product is CAWTERSAGELFF.

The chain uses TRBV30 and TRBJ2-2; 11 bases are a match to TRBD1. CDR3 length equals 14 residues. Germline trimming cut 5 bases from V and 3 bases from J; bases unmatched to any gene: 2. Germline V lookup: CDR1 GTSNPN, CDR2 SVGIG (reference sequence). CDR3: CAWGGQGDTGELFF. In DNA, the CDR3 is TGTGCCTGGGGGGGACAGGGGGACACCGGGGAGCTGTTTTTT.

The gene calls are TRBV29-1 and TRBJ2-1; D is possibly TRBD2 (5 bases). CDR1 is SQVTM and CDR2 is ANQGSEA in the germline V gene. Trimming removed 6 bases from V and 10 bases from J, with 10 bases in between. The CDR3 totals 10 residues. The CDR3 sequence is CSVRVGEQFF. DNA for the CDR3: TGCAGCGTGCGGGTCGGAGAGCAGTTCTTC.

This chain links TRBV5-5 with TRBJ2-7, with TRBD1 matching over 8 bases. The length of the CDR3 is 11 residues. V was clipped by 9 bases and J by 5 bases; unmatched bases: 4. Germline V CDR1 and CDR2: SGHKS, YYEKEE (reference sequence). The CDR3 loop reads CAIVTGDEQYF. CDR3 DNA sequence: TGTGCCATCGTGACAGGGGACGAGCAGTACTTC.

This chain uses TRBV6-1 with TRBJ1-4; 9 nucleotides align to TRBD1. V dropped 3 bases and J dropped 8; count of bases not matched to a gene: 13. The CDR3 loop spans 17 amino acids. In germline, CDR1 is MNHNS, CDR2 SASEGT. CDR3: CASSESGQGPGREKLFF. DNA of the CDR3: TGTGCCAGCAGTGAGTCCGGACAGGGGCCAGGGAGAGAAAAACTGTTTTTT.

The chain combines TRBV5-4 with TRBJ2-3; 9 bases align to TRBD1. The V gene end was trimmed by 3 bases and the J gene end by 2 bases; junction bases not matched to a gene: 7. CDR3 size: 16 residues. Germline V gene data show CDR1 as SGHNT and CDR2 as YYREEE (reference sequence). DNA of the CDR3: TGTGCCAGCAGCTCACCCCGGGACAGGGTCACAGATACGCAGTATTTT. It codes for CASSSPRDRVTDTQYF.

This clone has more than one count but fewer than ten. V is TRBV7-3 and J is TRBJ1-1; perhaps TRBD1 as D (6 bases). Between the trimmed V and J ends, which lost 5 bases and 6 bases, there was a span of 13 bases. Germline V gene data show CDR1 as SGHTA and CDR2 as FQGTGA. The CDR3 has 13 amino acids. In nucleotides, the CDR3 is TGTGCCAGCAGCCGGACAGCTAATTCTGAAGCTTTCTTT. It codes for CASSRTANSEAFF.

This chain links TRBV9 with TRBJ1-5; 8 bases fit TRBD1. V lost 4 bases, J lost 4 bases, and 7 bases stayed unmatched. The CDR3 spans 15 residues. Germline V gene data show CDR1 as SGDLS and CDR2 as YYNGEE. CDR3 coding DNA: TGTGCCAGCAGCTACGGGACAGGCTCAAATCAGCCCCAGCATTTT. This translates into CASSYGTGSNQPQHF.

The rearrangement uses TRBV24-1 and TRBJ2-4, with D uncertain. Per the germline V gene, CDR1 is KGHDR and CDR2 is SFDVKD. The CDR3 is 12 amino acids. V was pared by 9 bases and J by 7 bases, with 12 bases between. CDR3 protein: CATSSEENIQYF. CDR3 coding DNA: TGTGCCACCTCGAGCGAGGAGAACATTCAGTACTTC.

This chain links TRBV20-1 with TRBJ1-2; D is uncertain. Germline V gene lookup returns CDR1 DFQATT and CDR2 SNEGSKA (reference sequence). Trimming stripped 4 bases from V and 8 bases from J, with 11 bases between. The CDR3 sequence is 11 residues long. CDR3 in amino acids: CSANPLGGYTF. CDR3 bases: TGCAGTGCTAATCCCCTCGGGGGCTACACCTTC.

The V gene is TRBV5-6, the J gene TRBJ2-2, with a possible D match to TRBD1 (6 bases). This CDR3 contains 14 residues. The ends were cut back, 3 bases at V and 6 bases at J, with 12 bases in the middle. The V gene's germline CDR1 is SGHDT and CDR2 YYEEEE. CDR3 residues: CASSSQGNAGELFF. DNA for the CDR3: TGTGCCAGCAGCTCACAGGGTAATGCCGGGGAGCTGTTTTTT.

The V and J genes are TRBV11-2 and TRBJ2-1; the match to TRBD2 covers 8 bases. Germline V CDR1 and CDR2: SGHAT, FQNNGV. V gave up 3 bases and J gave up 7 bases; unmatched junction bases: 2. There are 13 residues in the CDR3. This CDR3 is CASSFGGANEQFF. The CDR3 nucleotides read TGTGCCAGCAGCTTCGGGGGGGCGAATGAGCAGTTCTTC.

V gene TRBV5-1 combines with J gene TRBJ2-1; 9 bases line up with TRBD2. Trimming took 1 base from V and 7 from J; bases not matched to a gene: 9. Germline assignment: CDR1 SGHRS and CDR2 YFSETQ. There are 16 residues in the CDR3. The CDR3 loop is CASSLLAGGPENEQFF. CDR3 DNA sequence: TGCGCCAGCAGCTTGCTCGCGGGGGGGCCGGAGAATGAGCAGTTCTTC.

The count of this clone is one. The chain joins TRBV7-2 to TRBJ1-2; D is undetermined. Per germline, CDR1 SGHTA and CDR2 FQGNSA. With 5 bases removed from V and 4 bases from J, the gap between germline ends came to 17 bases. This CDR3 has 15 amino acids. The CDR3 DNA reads TGTGCCAGCAGCCCTCGAAACGCCGAGGCCTATGGCTACACCTTC. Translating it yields CASSPRNAEAYGYTF.